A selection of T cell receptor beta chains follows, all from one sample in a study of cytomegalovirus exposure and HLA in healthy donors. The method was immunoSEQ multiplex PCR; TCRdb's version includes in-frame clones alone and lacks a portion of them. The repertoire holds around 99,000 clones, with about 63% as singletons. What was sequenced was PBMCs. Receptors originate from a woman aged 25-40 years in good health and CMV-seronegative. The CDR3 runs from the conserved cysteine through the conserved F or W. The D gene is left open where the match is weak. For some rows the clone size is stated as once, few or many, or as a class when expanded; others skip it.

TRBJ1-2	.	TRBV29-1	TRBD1	CSVVGQTYGYTF	TGCAGCGTTGTGGGACAGACCTATGGCTACACCTTC
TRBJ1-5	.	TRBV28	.	CASSFLQYSNQPQHF	TGTGCCAGCAGTTTCCTTCAGTATAGCAATCAGCCCCAGCATTTT
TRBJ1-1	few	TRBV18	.	CASSLAGKNTEAFF	TGTGCCAGCTCACTTGCGGGGAAGAACACTGAAGCTTTCTTT
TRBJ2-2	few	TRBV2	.	CASSEVRGGTGELFF	TGTGCCAGCAGTGAAGTAAGAGGGGGAACCGGGGAGCTGTTTTTT
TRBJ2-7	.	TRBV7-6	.	CASSLVSGGEQYF	TGTGCCAGCAGCTTAGTTTCGGGTGGAGAGCAGTACTTC
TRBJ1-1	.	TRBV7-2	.	CASSLTYTEAFF	TGTGCCAGCAGCCTAACCTACACTGAAGCTTTCTTT
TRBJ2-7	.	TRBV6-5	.	CASKDTYEQYF	TGTGCCAGCAAGGACACCTACGAGCAGTACTTC
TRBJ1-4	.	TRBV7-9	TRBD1	CASSSAGTDNEKLFF	TGTGCCAGCAGCTCCGCCGGGACAGATAATGAAAAACTGTTTTTT
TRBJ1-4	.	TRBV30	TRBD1	CACTRGNEKLFF	TGTGCCTGTACCAGGGGGAATGAAAAACTGTTTTTT
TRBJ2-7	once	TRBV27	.	CASSFGQGLSYEQYF	TGTGCCAGCAGTTTTGGGCAGGGCCTCTCCTACGAGCAGTACTTC